These 26 T cell receptor beta chains were all obtained from the same sample, sequenced in a study of T cells in Graves' hyperthyroidism and ophthalmopathy. There were TCR beta CDR3 regions amplified from RNA transcripts. TCR CDR3 regions were first amplified by RT-PCR with HTBI primers. TCRdb re-derived calls from the multiplex PCR reads in MiXCR, one entry per CDR3 protein. The sample consists of 450,000 to 600,000 distinct CDR3 sequences, around 13% of them appearing once. The specimen was blood. Receptor source: a woman aged 40-49 years with Graves' hyperthyroidism.

This clonotype was recorded many times. This sequence joins TRBV5-1 and TRBJ2-3; the D is unclear. Trimming removed 6 bases from V and 1 base from J, with 15 bases in between. Germline CDR1 and CDR2: SGHRS and YFSETQ. CDR3 length equals 15 residues. The CDR3 nucleotides read TGCGCCAGCAACGGGCTGGCCCGGGGCACAGATACGCAGTATTTT. It encodes CASNGLARGTDTQYF.

The table lists this clonotype with many counts. This chain uses TRBV28 with TRBJ2-5; 7 nucleotides match TRBD1. The CDR3 has 16 amino acids. Germline loops: CDR1 MDHEN, CDR2 SYDVKM. V was pared by 4 bases and J by 7 bases, with 15 bases of the junction left unmatched. This CDR3 is CASSSQPKTGYGTQYF. For the CDR3, the DNA is TGTGCCAGCAGTTCTCAACCAAAGACAGGGTACGGGACCCAGTACTTC.

This clonotype showed up just a few times. The rearrangement uses TRBV9 and TRBJ2-7; no reliable D call. The germline V gene encodes CDR1 SGDLS and CDR2 YYNGEE. V lost 0 bases and J 0 bases, leaving 10 bases between the germline ends. The CDR3 length is 15 residues. CDR3 loop: CASSVEPTSSYEQYF. CDR3 nucleotides: TGTGCCAGCAGCGTAGAACCGACCTCCTCCTACGAGCAGTACTTC. Full variable domain (missing parts from reference TRBV9 and TRBJ2-7): DSGVTQTPKHLITATGQRVTLRCSPRSGDLSVYWYQQSLDQGLQFLIQYYNGEERAKGNILERFSAQQFPDLHSELNLSSLELGDSALYFCASSVEPTSSYEQYFGPGTRLTVT.

With regard to this clonotype: Possible read error: a much larger clone is one base away. The chain recombines TRBV6-1 with TRBJ2-3, with D maybe TRBD2 (6 bases). Per the germline V gene, CDR1 is MNHNS and CDR2 is SASEGT. This CDR3 comprises 14 residues. CDR3 DNA: TGTGCCAACAGTGATGGGACTTTCACAGATACGCAGTATTTT. It is translated as CANSDGTFTDTQYF.

This clonotype was seen ten or more times. In nucleotides, the CDR3 is TGCGCCAGCAGCTTGGGACAGGGGATCCTTTATGGCTACACCTTC. Its protein product is CASSLGQGILYGYTF. This chain uses TRBV5-1 with TRBJ1-2; 8 nucleotides align to TRBD1. CDR1 and CDR2 from the germline V gene are SGHRS and YFSETQ. The CDR3 totals 15 residues. V was pared by 0 bases and J by 5 bases, with 6 bases of the junction left unmatched.

This clonotype was counted between two and nine times. The V gene is TRBV7-3, the J gene TRBJ2-1; possibly TRBD1 or TRBD2 for D (5 bases each). Trimming stripped 5 bases from V and 8 bases from J, with 16 bases between. Germline lookup yields CDR1 SGHTA and CDR2 FQGTGA. The CDR3 covers 14 residues. The CDR3 loop reads CASSARDRTDEQFF. DNA of the CDR3: TGTGCCAGCAGCGCCCGGGACCGGACGGATGAGCAGTTCTTC.

This sequence joins TRBV27 and TRBJ2-1, with 16 bases identical to TRBD2. In germline, CDR1 is MNHEY, CDR2 SMNVEV (reference sequence). The CDR3 runs to 17 residues. V gave up 7 bases and J gave up 8 bases; unmatched junction bases: 11. CDR3 nucleotide sequence: TGTGCCAGCATGTCCGGGACTAGCGGGAGGGCCTCGCATGAGCAGTTCTTC. Translation gives CASMSGTSGRASHEQFF.

This clonotype was counted at least ten times. The CDR3, as DNA: TGTGCCAGCAGCTTAGCGGCAGATTATAGCAATCAGCCCCAGCATTTT. This sequence encodes CASSLAADYSNQPQHF. This rearrangement joins TRBV7-9 to TRBJ1-5; the D is unclear. Trimming took 0 bases from V and 0 from J, leaving 9 bases between them. In germline, CDR1 is SEHNR, CDR2 FQNEAQ (reference sequence). This CDR3 region has 16 residues.

There are many counts of this clonotype. The chain employs TRBV12-3 or TRBV12-4 and TRBJ2-1; D might be TRBD2 (6 bases). CDR3 size: 15 residues. The V gene lost 6 bases and the J gene lost 2 bases, with 14 bases spanning the gap. CDR3 region: CASSPRDLTYNEQFF. In DNA form, the CDR3 reads TGTGCCAGCAGCCCCCGGGACTTAACCTACAATGAGCAGTTCTTC.

This clonotype was observed at least ten times. The CDR3 sequence is CSATDPRGETQYF. In DNA, the CDR3 is TGCAGTGCTACGGACCCCCGGGGGGAGACCCAGTACTTC. V gene TRBV20-1 combines with J gene TRBJ2-5; D possibly corresponds to TRBD2 (6 bases). The CDR3 runs 13 residues. Germline CDR1 reads DFQATT; CDR2 reads SNEGSKA (reference sequence). Trimming took off 4 bases at V and 5 bases at J, with 14 bases between the two ends.

This clonotype was seen at least ten times. The germline gene is not matched at one end of the junction; a read error may be the cause. The chain is built from TRBV12-3 or TRBV12-4 and TRBJ1-2, with 7 bases identical to TRBD1. The CDR3 has 13 amino acids. The CDR3 here is CANSLSGGYGYTF. The CDR3 coding sequence is TGTGCCAACAGTTTATCAGGGGGCTATGGCTACACCTTC.

This clonotype was counted at least ten times. The rearrangement links TRBV7-8 to TRBJ2-2; TRBD2 matches 12 bases. J lost 5 bases, V lost 5 bases, and 6 bases had no gene match. CDR3 length: 16 amino acids. CDR1 is SGHVS and CDR2 is FQNEAQ in the germline V gene. The CDR3 nucleotides are TGTGCCAGCAGCACGCGACTAGCGGGAGTAACCGGGGAGCTGTTTTTT. Translation: CASSTRLAGVTGELFF.

This clonotype was seen more than once but under ten times. This chain connects TRBV2 to TRBJ2-7; no firm D call. The V end lost 5 bases, the J end lost 4 bases, and 9 bases lay between the germline ends. Per the germline V gene, CDR1 is SNHLY and CDR2 is FYNNEI. This CDR3 has 12 amino acids. CDR3 sequence: CASSLQNYEQYF. The CDR3 nucleotides are TGTGCCAGCAGTCTACAGAATTACGAGCAGTACTTC.

In the case of this clonotype: The junction does not match germline at one end; this may be a read error. The chain is built from TRBV11-1 and TRBJ2-5, with 10 bases that match TRBD2. Germline CDR1 is SGHAT and CDR2 is FQDESV (reference sequence). The CDR3 contains 16 residues. The CDR3, as DNA: TGTGCCAGCGGCTTCGGGCTAGCGGGAGATCAAGAGACCCAGTACTTC. Translated: CASGFGLAGDQETQYF.

This clonotype was detected many times. The chain joins TRBV2 to TRBJ1-1, with D unclear. Germline-derived CDR1 and CDR2 are SNHLY and FYNNEI. The V end was cut by 0 bases, the J end by 10 bases, with 9 bases between. The CDR3 is 12 amino acids. The DNA for the CDR3 is TGTGCCAGCAGTGAAGCTTCTCTCCGAGCTTTCTTT. It codes for CASSEASLRAFF.

This clonotype came up many times. J is TRBJ2-2 and V is TRBV7-9; D is unresolved. This CDR3 has 14 amino acids. V lost 2 bases and J lost 1, with 5 bases in between. Per the germline V gene, CDR1 is SEHNR and CDR2 is FQNEAQ (reference sequence). DNA for the CDR3: TGTGCCAGCAGCTTAAACATGAACACCGGGGAGCTGTTTTTT. Translation gives CASSLNMNTGELFF.

There are a few counts of this clonotype. The rearrangement links TRBV19 to TRBJ1-6; D is unresolved. Germline V gene sequence: CDR1 LNHDA, CDR2 SQIVND (reference sequence). The V end lost 6 bases, the J end lost 9 bases, and 12 bases lay between the germline ends. The CDR3 loop spans 13 amino acids. The CDR3 sequence: CASRAGYGSPLHF. The CDR3 bases are TGTGCCAGTAGAGCGGGGTACGGTTCACCCCTCCACTTT.

This clonotype was recorded a few times. This sequence joins TRBV20-1 and TRBJ1-4; TRBD1 agrees at 8 bases. The CDR3 consists of 13 residues. Losses at the gene ends were 5 bases for V and 6 bases for J; bases not matched to a gene: 5. Germline V gene lookup returns CDR1 DFQATT and CDR2 SNEGSKA (reference sequence). This chain's CDR3 is CSADRGRDEKLFF. CDR3 coding DNA: TGCAGTGCTGACAGGGGAAGGGATGAAAAACTGTTTTTT.

This clonotype was counted at least ten times. The rearrangement links TRBV5-1 to TRBJ1-4; D uncertain. This CDR3 has 15 residues. Per germline, CDR1 SGHRS and CDR2 YFSETQ. Trimming took 4 bases from V and 0 from J, leaving 10 bases between them. The CDR3 DNA follows: TGCGCCAGCAGCCAGACGGGTGCAACTAATGAAAAACTGTTTTTT. Its translation is CASSQTGATNEKLFF.

In its sample, this clonotype was seen many times. The V call is TRBV12-3 or TRBV12-4, the J call TRBJ2-1; 10 nucleotides line up with TRBD2. This CDR3 region has 16 residues. Trimming at V came to 6 bases and at J to 9 bases, leaving 14 bases not matched to a gene. CDR3 sequence (DNA): TGTGCCAGCAGCCACACGACTAGCGGGCACGGGGGTGAGCAGTTCTTC. Translating gives CASSHTTSGHGGEQFF.

Ten or more counts support this clonotype. V and J are TRBV20-1 and TRBJ1-2; D perhaps matches TRBD1 (5 bases). V was shortened by 2 bases and J by 8 bases, with 12 bases between the two germline ends. This CDR3 has 12 residues. Germline loops: CDR1 DFQATT, CDR2 SNEGSKA (reference sequence). CDR3 loop: CSARSQGGGYTF. The CDR3, as DNA: TGCAGTGCTAGAAGTCAGGGCGGGGGCTACACCTTC.

This clonotype came up many times. The chain combines TRBV28 with TRBJ2-7, with D possibly matching TRBD2 (5 bases). Trimming removed 5 bases at V and 4 bases at J, with 12 bases between. Germline CDR1 and CDR2: MDHEN and SYDVKM. This CDR3 spans 13 amino acids. CDR3: CASSAFSDYEQYF. In DNA, the CDR3 is TGTGCCAGCAGTGCCTTTAGCGATTACGAGCAGTACTTC.

This clonotype occurred many times. The genes are TRBV7-2 and TRBJ1-4, with D unclear. The CDR3 sequence is 12 residues long. V gave up 9 bases and J gave up 6 bases, with 11 bases separating them. Germline V gives CDR1 SGHTA, CDR2 FQGNSA. The CDR3, as DNA: TGTGCCAGACGAGAATTTGATGAAAAACTGTTTTTT. Its translation is CARREFDEKLFF. The variable domain in full, with the rest retrieved from reference TRBV7-2 and TRBJ1-4, is GAGVSQSPSNKVTEKGKDVELRCDPISGHTALYWYRQSLGQGLEFLIYFQGNSAPDKSGLPSDRFSAERTGGSVSTLTIQRTQQEDSAVYLCARREFDEKLFFGSGTQLSVL.

Only a few counts were recorded for this clonotype. The rearrangement links TRBV5-1 to TRBJ2-5, with D maybe TRBD2 (5 bases). V lost 0 bases and J 3 bases, leaving 12 bases between the germline ends. The CDR3 totals 15 residues. The V gene's germline CDR1 is SGHRS and CDR2 YFSETQ. In DNA, the CDR3 is TGCGCCAGCAGCTTGGCCCCGGGATCAGAAGAGACCCAGTACTTC. It encodes CASSLAPGSEETQYF. Full variable domain (remainder filled in from reference TRBV5-1 and TRBJ2-5): KAGVTQTPRYLIKTRGQQVTLSCSPISGHRSVSWYQQTPGQGLQFLFEYFSETQRNKGNFPGRFSGRQFSNSRSEMNVSTLELGDSALYLCASSLAPGSEETQYFGPGTRLLVL.

This clonotype was counted a few times. J is TRBJ1-1 and V is TRBV19, with a tentative D call TRBD1 (6 bases). Trimming took 5 bases from V and 5 from J, leaving 15 bases between them. CDR3 length equals 14 residues. The V gene's germline CDR1 is LNHDA and CDR2 SQIVND (reference sequence). The CDR3 loop reads CASSRTDSVTEAFF. The CDR3 DNA follows: TGTGCCAGTAGTCGGACGGACAGTGTAACTGAAGCTTTCTTT.

This clonotype has ten or more counts. The chain recombines TRBV11-2 with TRBJ2-2, with D hard to call. Trimming removed 5 bases from V and 2 bases from J, with 12 bases in between. CDR1 and CDR2 (germline): SGHAT, FQNNGV. This CDR3 is 15 amino acids long. CDR3 in amino acids: CASSLSASNTGELFF. The CDR3 DNA reads TGTGCCAGCAGCCTATCGGCGTCTAACACCGGGGAGCTGTTTTTT.